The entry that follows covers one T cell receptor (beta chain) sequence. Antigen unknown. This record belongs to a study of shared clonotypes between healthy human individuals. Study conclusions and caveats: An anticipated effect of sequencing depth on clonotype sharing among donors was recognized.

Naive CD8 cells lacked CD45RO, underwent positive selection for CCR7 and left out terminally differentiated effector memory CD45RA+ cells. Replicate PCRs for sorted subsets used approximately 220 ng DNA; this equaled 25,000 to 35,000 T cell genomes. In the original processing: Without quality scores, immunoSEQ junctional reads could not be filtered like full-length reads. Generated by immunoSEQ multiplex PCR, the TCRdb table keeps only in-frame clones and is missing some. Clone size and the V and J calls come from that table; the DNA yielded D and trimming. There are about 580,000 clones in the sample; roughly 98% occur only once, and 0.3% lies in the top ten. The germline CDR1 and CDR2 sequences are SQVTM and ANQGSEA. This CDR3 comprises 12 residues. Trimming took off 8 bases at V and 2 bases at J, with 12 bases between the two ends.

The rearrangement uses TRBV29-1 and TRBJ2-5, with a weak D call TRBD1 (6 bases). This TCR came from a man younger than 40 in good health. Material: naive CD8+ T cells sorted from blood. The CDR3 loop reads CSTGTNQETQYF. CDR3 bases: TGCAGCACAGGGACAAATCAAGAGACCCAGTACTTC.